Listed below are T cell receptor beta chains from one sample, sequenced in a study of blood T cell repertoires in COVID-19. Here immunoSEQ multiplex PCR was the method, and the copy in TCRdb shows in-frame clones only, minus some. The sample contains around 310,000 clones, about nine tenths of which appear only once. Sequenced material: PBMCs or T cells enriched from blood (not recorded which). Every receptor here comes from a woman in her 30s who had recovered from COVID-19. The CDR3 runs from the conserved cysteine through the conserved F or W. Each record gives: J gene, clone size, CDR3 length, D gene, V gene, CDR3 DNA, CDR3 protein. D genes are given only for firm matches. The listing skips clone size in some rows; elsewhere it reads once, few, many or a size class.

TRBJ2-7,.,10,TRBD1,TRBV7-9,TGTGCCAGCAGCTCGGACAGGGCCTACTTC,CASSSDRAYF
TRBJ1-1,.,16,.,TRBV19,TGTGCCAGTAGTATACTCCGAATGACAGATAACACTGAAGCTTTCTTT,CASSILRMTDNTEAFF
TRBJ2-7,.,12,TRBD2,TRBV28,TGTGCCAGCATTCCCCCCGGGGGGGACATGTACTTC,CASIPPGGDMYF
TRBJ1-2,.,15,.,TRBV28,TGTGCCAGCAGTGATACAGGGATAGGTAACTATGGCTACACCTTC,CASSDTGIGNYGYTF
TRBJ2-3,.,15,TRBD2,TRBV6-5,TGTGCCAGCAGGCTTAGCGGGAGGGGGGCAGATACGCAGTATTTT,CASRLSGRGADTQYF
TRBJ1-3,.,14,.,TRBV27,TGTGCCAGCAAAGACATGAGCTCTGGAAACACCATATATTTT,CASKDMSSGNTIYF
TRBJ2-7,.,16,TRBD2,TRBV27,TGTGCCAGCAGCCATAAACCGGGACTAGCGGGCGGCGAGCAGTACTTC,CASSHKPGLAGGEQYF
TRBJ2-3,once,16,TRBD2,TRBV11-3,TGTGCCAGCAGCTTAGGACTAGCGGGAGGCACAGATACGCAGTATTTT,CASSLGLAGGTDTQYF
TRBJ1-2,few,16,.,TRBV7-8,TGTGCCAGCAGCTTAGCCAGGGCAGCCTTTAACTATGGCTACACCTTC,CASSLARAAFNYGYTF
TRBJ2-7,.,16,TRBD1,TRBV19,TGTGCCAGTAGTATATTTTCGGGACAGGGGGAATACGAGCAGTACTTC,CASSIFSGQGEYEQYF